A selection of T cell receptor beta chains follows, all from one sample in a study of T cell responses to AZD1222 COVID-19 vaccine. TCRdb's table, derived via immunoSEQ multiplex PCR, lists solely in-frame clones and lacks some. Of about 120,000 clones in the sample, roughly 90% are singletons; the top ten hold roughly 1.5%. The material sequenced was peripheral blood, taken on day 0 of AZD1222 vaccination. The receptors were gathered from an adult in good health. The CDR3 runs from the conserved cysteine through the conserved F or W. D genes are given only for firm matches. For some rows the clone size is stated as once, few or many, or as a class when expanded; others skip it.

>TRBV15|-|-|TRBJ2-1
TGTGCCACCAGCAAGACCCGCCGAGATGAGCAGTTCTTC
CATSKTRRDEQFF
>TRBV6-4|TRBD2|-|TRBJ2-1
TGTGCCAGCAGCAGGACTAGCGGGAGTCGTGATGAGCAGTTCTTC
CASSRTSGSRDEQFF
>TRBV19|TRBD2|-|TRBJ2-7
TGTGCCAGCGCTGGGACTAGCGACTCCTACGAGCAGTACTTC
CASAGTSDSYEQYF
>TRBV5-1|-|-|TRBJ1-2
TGCGCCAGCAGCTTCCGGGACGCCGAAGGGACAAATGGCTACACCTTC
CASSFRDAEGTNGYTF
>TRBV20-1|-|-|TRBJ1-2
TGCAGTGCTGAGGAGAGCTATGGCTACACCTTC
CSAEESYGYTF
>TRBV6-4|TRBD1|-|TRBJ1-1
TGTGCCAGCAGTCGGACAGGGAACACTGAAGCTTTCTTT
CASSRTGNTEAFF
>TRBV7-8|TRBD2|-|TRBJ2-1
TGTGCCAGCAGCTTGCTAGCGGGAGGGCTAGAGCAGTTCTTC
CASSLLAGGLEQFF
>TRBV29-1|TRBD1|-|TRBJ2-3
TGCAGCGTAACCGGGACAGGGTTTTTTAACAGGGGCACAGATACGCAGTATTTT
CSVTGTGFFNRGTDTQYF
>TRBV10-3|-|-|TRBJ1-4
TGTGCCATCAGTGAGTCCTCGGGAACAACTAATGAAAAACTGTTTTTT
CAISESSGTTNEKLFF
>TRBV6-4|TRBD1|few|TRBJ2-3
TGTGCCAGCAGTGAAGCGCGGACAGGGGGAGATACGCAGTATTTT
CASSEARTGGDTQYF
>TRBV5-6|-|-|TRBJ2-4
TGTGCCAGCAGCTTGACGAACATTCAGTACTTC
CASSLTNIQYF
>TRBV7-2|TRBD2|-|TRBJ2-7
TGTGCCAGCAGCTTTGGCGGGAGCCGCTACGAGCAGTACTTC
CASSFGGSRYEQYF
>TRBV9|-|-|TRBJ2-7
TGTGCCAGCAGCGACCCTTCCTCCTACGAGCAGTACTTC
CASSDPSSYEQYF
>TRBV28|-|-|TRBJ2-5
TGTGCCAGCAGTTCTCCGTACCGGGAGAGGGAGACCCAGTACTTC
CASSSPYRERETQYF
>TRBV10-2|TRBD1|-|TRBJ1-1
TGCGCCAGCAGGGACAGGGGACCCTTGAACACTGAAGCTTTCTTT
CASRDRGPLNTEAFF
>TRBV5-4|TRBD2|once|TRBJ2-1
TGTGCCAGCAGCTCCGGGACTAGCGGTTCCAATGAGCAGTTCTTC
CASSSGTSGSNEQFF
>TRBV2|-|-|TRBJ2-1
TGTGCCAGCAGTGAGTCCGCTAGGGACAATGAGCAGTTCTTC
CASSESARDNEQFF
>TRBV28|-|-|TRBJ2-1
TGTGCCAGCAGTTTATTAGTAGGGTCTAGAGGAGTGATATGGGATGAGCAGTTCTTC
CASSLLVGSRGVIWDEQFF
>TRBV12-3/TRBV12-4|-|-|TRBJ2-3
TGTGCCAGCACCCGAGGGTATACGCAGTATTTT
CASTRGYTQYF
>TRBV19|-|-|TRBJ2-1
TGTGCCAGTAGTATGGGGTGGGACAATGAGCAGTTCTTC
CASSMGWDNEQFF
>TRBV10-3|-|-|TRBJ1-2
TGTGCCATCAGTGGGGGGCGGACCGCCAATGGCTACACCTTC
CAISGGRTANGYTF
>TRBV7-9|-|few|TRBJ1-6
TGTGCCAGCAGCTTCCCATCTGAGAACAATTCACCCCTCCACTTT
CASSFPSENNSPLHF
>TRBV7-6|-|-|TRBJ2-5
TGTGCCAGCAGCTTAATGGGGGAAACGGAGACCCAGTACTTC
CASSLMGETETQYF
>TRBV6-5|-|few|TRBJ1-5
TGTGCCAGCAGTCGAGGGGACAATCAGCCCCAGCATTTT
CASSRGDNQPQHF
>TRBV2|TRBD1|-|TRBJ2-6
TGTGCCAGCAGCTCAAACAGGGGTGGGGCCAACGTCCTGACTTTC
CASSSNRGGANVLTF
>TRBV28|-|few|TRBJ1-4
TGTGCCAGCAGCAACCGAAGACAGTTAACTAATGAAAAACTGTTTTTT
CASSNRRQLTNEKLFF
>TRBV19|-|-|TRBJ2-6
TGTGCCAGTAGTTATCCTGGGGCCAACGTCCTGACTTTC
CASSYPGANVLTF
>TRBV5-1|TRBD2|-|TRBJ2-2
TGCGCCAGCAGCTCCCGATCTAGCGGGAGGGCGGCCGGGGAGCTGTTTTTT
CASSSRSSGRAAGELFF
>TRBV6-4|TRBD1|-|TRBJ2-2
TGTGCCAGCAGTGAAGACAGGGCTGGAACGAACACCGGGGAGCTGTTTTTT
CASSEDRAGTNTGELFF
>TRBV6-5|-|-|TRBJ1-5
TGTGCCAGCAGTACCTACGGGTTGGCTCAGCCCCAGCATTTT
CASSTYGLAQPQHF
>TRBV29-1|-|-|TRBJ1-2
TGCAGCGTTGAAGATACCAGCTATGGCTACACCTTC
CSVEDTSYGYTF
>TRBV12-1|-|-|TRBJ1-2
TGTGCCAGCAGCTTTAACTGTAGGGGGGTCTTGAACTATGGCTACACCTTC
CASSFNCRGVLNYGYTF
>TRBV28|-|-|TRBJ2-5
TGTGCCAGCAGTTTTCACTACAGGGAGAACCAAGAGACCCAGTACTTC
CASSFHYRENQETQYF
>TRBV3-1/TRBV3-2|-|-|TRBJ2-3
TGTGCCAGCAGCCAAGTCGTAATGGGGGCGCGAGATACGCAGTATTTT
CASSQVVMGARDTQYF
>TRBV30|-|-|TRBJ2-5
TGTGCCTGGAGTGTACAGCCGGGAGAGACAAGAGAGACCCAGTACTTC
CAWSVQPGETRETQYF
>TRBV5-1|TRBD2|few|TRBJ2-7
TGCGCCAGCAGCTTAACCCCCACAACTAGCGGGAGGATGTACGAGCAGTACTTC
CASSLTPTTSGRMYEQYF
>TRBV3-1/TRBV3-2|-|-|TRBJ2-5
TGTGCCAGCAGCCAAGGAGCCCCCCTAGTGACACTCCAAGAGACCCAGTACTTC
CASSQGAPLVTLQETQYF
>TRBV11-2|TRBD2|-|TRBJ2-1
TGTGCCAGCAGCTTAGCGGGAGGAGACTACAATGAGCAGTTCTTC
CASSLAGGDYNEQFF
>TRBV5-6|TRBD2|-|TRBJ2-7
TGTGCCAGCAGCGGGACTAACAATGTGTACGAGCAGTACTTC
CASSGTNNVYEQYF
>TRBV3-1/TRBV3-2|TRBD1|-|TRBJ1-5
TGTGCCAGCAGCCAAGATACAGGGGGGCGCCAGCCCCAGCATTTT
CASSQDTGGRQPQHF
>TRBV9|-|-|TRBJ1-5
TGTGCCAGCAGCGTACAGGGAAATCAGCCCCAGCATTTT
CASSVQGNQPQHF
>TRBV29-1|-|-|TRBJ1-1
TGCAGCGTAGAGTCCGACAGAGGCGTCACTGAAGCTTTCTTT
CSVESDRGVTEAFF
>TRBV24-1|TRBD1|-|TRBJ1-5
TGTGCCACTTCTCCATCCGACAGGGGGGATCAGCCCCAGCATTTT
CATSPSDRGDQPQHF
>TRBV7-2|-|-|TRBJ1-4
TGTGCCAGCAGCCCCCAGGGAGCTTTTAATGAAAAACTGTTTTTT
CASSPQGAFNEKLFF
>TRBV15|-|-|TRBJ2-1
TGTGCCACCAGCCCGGAGGGGGGCAATGAGCAGTTCTTC
CATSPEGGNEQFF
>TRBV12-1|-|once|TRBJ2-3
TGTGCCAGCAGCTATAGCGGGACCCGCACAGATACGCAGTATTTT
CASSYSGTRTDTQYF
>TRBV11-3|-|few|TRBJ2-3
TGTGCCAGCAGCCAACGGGGATCAGGAGGCACAGATACGCAGTATTTT
CASSQRGSGGTDTQYF
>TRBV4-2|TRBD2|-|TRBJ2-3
TGTGCCAGCAGCCAAGTGGCCGGACTAGCTGGCACAGATACGCAGTATTTT
CASSQVAGLAGTDTQYF
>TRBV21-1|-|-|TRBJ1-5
TGTGCCAGCAGCAGCACTGACATTCAGCCCCAGCATTTT
CASSSTDIQPQHF
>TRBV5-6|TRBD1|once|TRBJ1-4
TGTGCCAGCAGCTCTCGGACAGGGGGCAATGAAAAACTGTTTTTT
CASSSRTGGNEKLFF
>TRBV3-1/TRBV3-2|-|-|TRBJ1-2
TGTGCCAGCAGCCAAGATGGGGGAGGGGGCTACACCTTC
CASSQDGGGGYTF
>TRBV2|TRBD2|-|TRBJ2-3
TGTGCCAGCAGTGAGGTCCAGCGGGAGCAGTATTTT
CASSEVQREQYF